These 21 T cell receptor beta chains were sequenced from one sample in a study of blood T cell repertoires in COVID-19. Profiling relied on immunoSEQ multiplex PCR, and the TCRdb table lists in-frame clones only, not all of them. The sample lists about 320,000 clones; over 80% were seen once. Material for sequencing was PBMCs or T cells enriched from blood (not recorded which). These receptors all stem from a woman between 18 and 29 years old who had recovered from COVID-19.

This chain uses TRBV10-3 with TRBJ1-2, with a weak D call TRBD1 (6 bases). The CDR3 runs to 14 residues. Between the trimmed V and J ends, which lost 6 bases and 8 bases, there was a span of 19 bases. The germline V gene has CDR1 ENHRY and CDR2 SYGVKD. The CDR3 sequence is CAIREGQGQYGYTF. In DNA, the CDR3 is TGTGCCATCAGAGAGGGACAAGGACAGTACGGCTACACCTTC.

Note on this clone: In the same sample, other DNA sequences code for this CDR3. The chain joins TRBV27 to TRBJ2-7; the match to TRBD1 covers 9 bases. In germline, CDR1 is MNHEY, CDR2 SMNVEV (reference sequence). The junction had 0 bases not matched to a gene; V was cut back by 0 bases and J by 3 bases. This CDR3 spans 14 amino acids. The CDR3 reads CASSLSTGGYEQYF. CDR3 nucleotide sequence: TGTGCCAGCAGTTTATCGACAGGGGGCTACGAGCAGTACTTC.

V is TRBV10-2 and J is TRBJ2-5; the D gene is possibly TRBD2 (5 bases). Germline CDR1 is WSHSY and CDR2 is SAAADI. There are 12 residues in the CDR3. V was clipped by 6 bases and J by 0 bases, with 5 bases between them. The CDR3 coding sequence is TGCGCCAGCAGCGGGAACCAAGAGACCCAGTACTTC. Translated: CASSGNQETQYF.

This clone was seen once. The chain uses TRBV7-2 and TRBJ1-4; D uncertain. CDR1 is SGHTA and CDR2 is FQGNSA in the germline V gene. Trimming left V 1 base short and J 5 bases short, with 11 bases between. The CDR3 runs 15 residues. In nucleotides, the CDR3 is TGTGCCAGCAGCTTAGACGGGAGAAAGAATGAAAAACTGTTTTTT. As protein: CASSLDGRKNEKLFF.

The chain employs TRBV3-1 (or the pseudogene TRBV3-2) and TRBJ2-1; D is perhaps TRBD2 (5 bases). This CDR3 has 16 residues. V lost 0 bases, J lost 7 bases, and 16 bases lay in between. From germline, CDR1 is LGHDT and CDR2 YNNKEL (reference sequence). CDR3 region: CASSQDLVRLLNEQFF. In DNA, the CDR3 is TGTGCCAGCAGCCAAGATCTCGTAAGACTACTTAATGAGCAGTTCTTC.

V gene TRBV6-1 combines with J gene TRBJ2-3; 9 bases are a match to TRBD1. Trimming cost V 1 base and J 4 bases; bases outside gene matches: 0. CDR1 is MNHNS, CDR2 SASEGT, per germline. The CDR3 has 14 amino acids. The CDR3 DNA sequence: TGTGCCAGCAGTGAAGGGACAGGGGCAGATACGCAGTATTTT. Translated: CASSEGTGADTQYF.

The chain joins TRBV5-4 to TRBJ2-5, with TRBD1 matching 7 bases. Trimming took 4 bases from V and 5 from J; bases not matched to a gene: 11. The germline gives CDR1 SGHNT, CDR2 YYREEE (reference sequence). This CDR3 has 15 residues. CDR3 nucleotide sequence: TGTGCCAGCAGCACCGAACCGGGACAGCTTGAGACCCAGTACTTC. This codes for CASSTEPGQLETQYF.

This rearrangement joins TRBV5-5 to TRBJ2-3; D might be TRBD2 (6 bases). Deletions cut 4 bases from V and 2 bases from J, with 14 bases between. The germline gives CDR1 SGHKS, CDR2 YYEKEE (reference sequence). The CDR3 is 15 amino acids. The CDR3 DNA follows: TGTGCCAGCAGCGTCCGGGACTTCCACACAGATACGCAGTATTTT. This encodes CASSVRDFHTDTQYF.

This chain joins TRBV6-2 or TRBV6-3 and TRBJ1-5; 8 nucleotides agree with TRBD1. The trim removed 8 bases at V and 1 base at J, leaving 7 bases unmatched. The germline V gene has CDR1 MNHEY and CDR2 SVGEGT. The CDR3 has 15 residues. The CDR3 DNA sequence: TGTGCCAGCGGCCCCGACAGGGGAAGCAATCAGCCCCAGCATTTT. Its protein product is CASGPDRGSNQPQHF.

This clone showed up just once. The rearrangement joins TRBV19 to TRBJ2-5; tentatively, D is TRBD1 (6 bases). V lost 6 bases to trimming and J lost 4 bases, with 18 bases between them. This CDR3 has 15 amino acids. The germline gives CDR1 LNHDA, CDR2 SQIVND (reference sequence). The CDR3 bases are TGTGCCAGTAGGCCGCGGCCCCAAGGGGGAGAGACCCAGTACTTC. This gives the protein CASRPRPQGGETQYF.

The chain is built from TRBV19 and TRBJ2-3; a possible D gene is TRBD2 (5 bases). V was cut by 5 bases and J by 5 bases, with 14 bases left in between. This CDR3 region has 14 residues. Germline CDR1 is LNHDA and CDR2 is SQIVND (reference sequence). The CDR3 sequence is CASSPDVREDTQYF. Here the CDR3 DNA reads TGTGCCAGTAGTCCGGACGTCCGGGAAGATACGCAGTATTTT.

In nucleotides, the CDR3 is TGTGCCATCAAGCCCGGGGTTGAATCTGGCTACACCTTC. Its translation is CAIKPGVESGYTF. The rearrangement uses TRBV10-3 and TRBJ1-2, with D unclear. The germline V gene has CDR1 ENHRY and CDR2 SYGVKD. V was shortened by 7 bases and J by 7 bases, with 16 bases between the two germline ends. The CDR3 runs to 13 residues.

This clone was seen only a few times. The V call is TRBV27, the J call TRBJ2-1, with TRBD1 as a possible D gene (6 bases). The CDR3 is 14 amino acids. The germline V gene encodes CDR1 MNHEY and CDR2 SMNVEV (reference sequence). Trimming removed 6 bases at V and 3 bases at J, with 12 bases between. This chain's CDR3 is CASRNRDNYNEQFF. The CDR3 bases are TGTGCCAGCAGAAACCGGGACAACTACAATGAGCAGTTCTTC.

The chain combines TRBV28 with TRBJ1-1, with a tentative D call TRBD1 (5 bases). Germline V CDR1 and CDR2: MDHEN, SYDVKM. This CDR3 has 13 residues. With 6 bases removed from V and 0 bases from J, the gap between germline ends came to 8 bases. The CDR3 DNA reads as TGTGCCAGCAGGGGGCCAATGAACACTGAAGCTTTCTTT. Amino acid sequence: CASRGPMNTEAFF.

This chain uses TRBV4-3 with TRBJ1-4; 9 positions agree with TRBD1. CDR3 length equals 16 residues. J lost 6 bases, V lost 0 bases, and 5 bases had no gene match. Germline CDR1 and CDR2: LGHNA and YSLEER. CDR3 loop: CASSQELGTGYEKLFF. The CDR3 region has the DNA TGCGCCAGCAGCCAAGAATTAGGGACAGGGTATGAAAAACTGTTTTTT.

The genes are TRBV5-8 and TRBJ1-2; 8 nucleotides match TRBD1. V lost 4 bases and J lost 4; bases outside the gene matches: 12. The CDR3 runs to 16 residues. Germline V gene lookup returns CDR1 SGHTS and CDR2 YDEGEE. CDR3 DNA sequence: TGTGCCAGCAGCGCCCGACGACAGGGGCCCAGCTATGGCTACACCTTC. Its protein product is CASSARRQGPSYGYTF.

V gene TRBV3-1 (or the pseudogene TRBV3-2) combines with J gene TRBJ2-7, with D possibly TRBD2 on 6 matching bases. Germline values: CDR1 LGHDT, CDR2 YNNKEL (reference sequence). The CDR3 sequence is 15 residues long. V lost 0 bases to trimming and J lost 2 bases, with 11 bases between them. CDR3 sequence: CASSQEGTPPYEQYF. CDR3 sequence (DNA): TGTGCCAGCAGCCAAGAGGGGACTCCTCCCTACGAGCAGTACTTC.

The table lists this clone with a count of one. The J gene is TRBJ1-3, the V gene TRBV4-3, with no clear D. CDR1 and CDR2 from the germline V gene are LGHNA and YSLEER. V was clipped by 2 bases and J by 2 bases, with 7 bases between them. The CDR3 covers 14 residues. CDR3 nucleotides: TGCGCCAGCAGCCAAACACAGACTGGAAACACCATATATTTT. This codes for CASSQTQTGNTIYF.

This chain connects TRBV4-3 to TRBJ2-1; the D gene is possibly TRBD2 (6 bases). V lost 0 bases and J 4 bases, leaving 16 bases between the germline ends. The germline CDR1 and CDR2 sequences are LGHNA and YSLEER. The CDR3 runs to 17 residues. The CDR3 DNA is TGCGCCAGCAGCCAAGAACCCGGGACTGGGGGGTACAATGAGCAGTTCTTC. Residues: CASSQEPGTGGYNEQFF.

The V and J genes are TRBV6-5 and TRBJ2-1, with a possible D match to TRBD2 (5 bases). The CDR3 has 12 amino acids. Germline V gene data show CDR1 as MNHEY and CDR2 as SVGAGI. V dropped 8 bases and J dropped 6 bases, with 11 bases sitting between them. Written as DNA, the CDR3 is TGTGCCAGCCGGTTCACTAGCAATGAGCAGTTCTTC. Amino acids: CASRFTSNEQFF.

This chain uses TRBV6-5 with TRBJ1-6, with 7 bases identical to TRBD1. The V gene end was trimmed by 0 bases and the J gene end by 4 bases; junction bases not matched to a gene: 0. There are 15 residues in the CDR3. Germline CDR1 is MNHEY and CDR2 is SVGAGI. DNA of the CDR3: TGTGCCAGCAGTTACTCGGGACAGTATAATTCACCCCTCCACTTT. It codes for CASSYSGQYNSPLHF.